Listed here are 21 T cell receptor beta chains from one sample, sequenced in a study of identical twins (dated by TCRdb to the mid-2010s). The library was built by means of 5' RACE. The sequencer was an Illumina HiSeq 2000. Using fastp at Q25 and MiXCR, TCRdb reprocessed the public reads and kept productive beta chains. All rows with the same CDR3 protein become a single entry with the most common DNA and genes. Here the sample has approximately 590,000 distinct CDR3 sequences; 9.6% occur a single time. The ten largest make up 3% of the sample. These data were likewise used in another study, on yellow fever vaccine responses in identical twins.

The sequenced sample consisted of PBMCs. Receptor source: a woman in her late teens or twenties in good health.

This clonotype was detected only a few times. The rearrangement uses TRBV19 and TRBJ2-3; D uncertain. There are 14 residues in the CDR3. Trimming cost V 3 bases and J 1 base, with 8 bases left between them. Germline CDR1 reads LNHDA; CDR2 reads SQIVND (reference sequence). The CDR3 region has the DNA TGTGCCAGTAGTATTGGGCAGGGCACAGATACGCAGTATTTT. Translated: CASSIGQGTDTQYF.

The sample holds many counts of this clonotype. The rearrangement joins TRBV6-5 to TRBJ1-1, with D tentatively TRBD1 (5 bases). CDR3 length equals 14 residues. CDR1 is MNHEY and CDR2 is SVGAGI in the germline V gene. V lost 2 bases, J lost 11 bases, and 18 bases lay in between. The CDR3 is CASSYGGVQLDAFF. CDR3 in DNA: TGTGCCAGCAGTTACGGGGGAGTTCAGTTGGATGCTTTCTTT.

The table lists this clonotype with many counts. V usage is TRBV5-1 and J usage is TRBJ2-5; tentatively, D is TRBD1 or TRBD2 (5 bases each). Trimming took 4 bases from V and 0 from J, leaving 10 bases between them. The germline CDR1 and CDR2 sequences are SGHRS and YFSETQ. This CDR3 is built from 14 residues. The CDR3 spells CASSLGTYQETQYF. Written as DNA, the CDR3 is TGCGCCAGCAGCCTGGGGACCTACCAAGAGACCCAGTACTTC.

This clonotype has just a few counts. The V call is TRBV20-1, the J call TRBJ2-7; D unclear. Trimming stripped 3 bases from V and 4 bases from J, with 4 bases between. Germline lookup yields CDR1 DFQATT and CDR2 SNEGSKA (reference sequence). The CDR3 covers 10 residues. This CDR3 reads CSASRYEQYF. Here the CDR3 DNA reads TGCAGTGCTAGCAGATACGAGCAGTACTTC.

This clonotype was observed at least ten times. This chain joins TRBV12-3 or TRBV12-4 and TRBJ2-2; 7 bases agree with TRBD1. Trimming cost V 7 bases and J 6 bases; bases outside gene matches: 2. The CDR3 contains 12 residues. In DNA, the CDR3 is TGTGCCAGCATCCAGGGGGCCGGGGAGCTGTTTTTT. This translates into CASIQGAGELFF.

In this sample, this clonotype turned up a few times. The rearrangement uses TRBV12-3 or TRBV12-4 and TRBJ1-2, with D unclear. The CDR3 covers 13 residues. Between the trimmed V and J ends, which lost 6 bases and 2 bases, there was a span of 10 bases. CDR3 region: CASRKDLNYGYTF. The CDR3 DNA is TGTGCCAGCAGGAAAGACCTAAACTATGGCTACACCTTC.

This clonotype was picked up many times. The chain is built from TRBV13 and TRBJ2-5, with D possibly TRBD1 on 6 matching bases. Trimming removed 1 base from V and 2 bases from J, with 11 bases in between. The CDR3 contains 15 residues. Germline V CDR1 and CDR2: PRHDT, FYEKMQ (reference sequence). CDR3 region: CASSLERDIQETQYF. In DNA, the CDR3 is TGTGCCAGCAGCTTAGAAAGGGACATACAAGAGACCCAGTACTTC.

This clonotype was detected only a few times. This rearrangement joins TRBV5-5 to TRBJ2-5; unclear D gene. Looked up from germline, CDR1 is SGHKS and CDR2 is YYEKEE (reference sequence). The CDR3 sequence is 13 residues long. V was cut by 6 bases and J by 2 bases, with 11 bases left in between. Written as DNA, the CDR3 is TGTGCCAGCACGATGGTAGGGCAAGAGACCCAGTACTTC. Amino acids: CASTMVGQETQYF.

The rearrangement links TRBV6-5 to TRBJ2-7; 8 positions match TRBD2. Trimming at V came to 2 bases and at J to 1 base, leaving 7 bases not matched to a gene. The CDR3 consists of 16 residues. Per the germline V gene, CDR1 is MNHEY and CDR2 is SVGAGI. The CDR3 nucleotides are TGTGCCAGCAGTTACCCCACGGGGGGGGGATCCTACGAGCAGTACTTC. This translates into CASSYPTGGGSYEQYF.

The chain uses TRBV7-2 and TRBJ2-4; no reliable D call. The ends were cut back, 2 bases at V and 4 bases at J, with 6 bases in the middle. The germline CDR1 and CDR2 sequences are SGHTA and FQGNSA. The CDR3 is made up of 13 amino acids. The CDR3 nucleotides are TGTGCCAGCAGCTTAAAGGGAAAAAACATTCAGTACTTC. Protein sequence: CASSLKGKNIQYF.

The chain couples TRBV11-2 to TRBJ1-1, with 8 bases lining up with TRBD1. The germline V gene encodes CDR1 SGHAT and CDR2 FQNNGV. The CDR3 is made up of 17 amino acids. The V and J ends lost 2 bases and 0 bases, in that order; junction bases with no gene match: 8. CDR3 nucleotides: TGTGCCAGCAGCTTATATCAGGGGGCGAGATTGAACACTGAAGCTTTCTTT. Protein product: CASSLYQGARLNTEAFF. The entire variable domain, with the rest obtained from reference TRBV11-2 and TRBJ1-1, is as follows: EAGVAQSPRYKIIEKRQSVAFWCNPISGHATLYWYQQILGQGPKLLIQFQNNGVVDDSQLPKDRFSAERLKGVDSTLKIQPAKLEDSAVYLCASSLYQGARLNTEAFFGQGTRLTVV.

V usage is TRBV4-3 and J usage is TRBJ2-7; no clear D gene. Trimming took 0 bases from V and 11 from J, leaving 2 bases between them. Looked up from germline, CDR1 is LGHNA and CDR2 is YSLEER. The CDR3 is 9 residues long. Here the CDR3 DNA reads TGCGCCAGCAGCCAAGAAAAGTACTTC. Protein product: CASSQEKYF.

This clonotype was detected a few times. The CDR3 DNA reads as TGTGCCAGCAGGACTAGCGGGGGGCTCACAGATACGCAGTATTTT. It codes for CASRTSGGLTDTQYF. The chain has TRBV12-3 or TRBV12-4 and TRBJ2-3; 13 bases match TRBD2. With 6 bases clipped from V and 2 bases from J, the junction kept 2 bases outside the gene matches. This CDR3 is 15 amino acids long.

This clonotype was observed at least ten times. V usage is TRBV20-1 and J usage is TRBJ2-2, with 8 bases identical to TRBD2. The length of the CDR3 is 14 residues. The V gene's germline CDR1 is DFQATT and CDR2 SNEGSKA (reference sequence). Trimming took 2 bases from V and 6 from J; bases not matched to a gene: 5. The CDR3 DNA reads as TGCAGTGCTAGAAAGAACGGGAGGGCCGGGGAGCTGTTTTTT. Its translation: CSARKNGRAGELFF.

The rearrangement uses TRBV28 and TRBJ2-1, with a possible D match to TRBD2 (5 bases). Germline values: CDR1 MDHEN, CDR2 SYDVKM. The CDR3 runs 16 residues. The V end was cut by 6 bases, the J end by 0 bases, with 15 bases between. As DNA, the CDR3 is TGTGCCAGCAGATCATTAGCGCCGAGCTCCTACAATGAGCAGTTCTTC. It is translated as CASRSLAPSSYNEQFF.

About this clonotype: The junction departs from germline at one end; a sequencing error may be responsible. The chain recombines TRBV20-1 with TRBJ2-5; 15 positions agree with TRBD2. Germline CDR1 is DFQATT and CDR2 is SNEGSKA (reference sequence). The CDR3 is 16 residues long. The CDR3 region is CSARGLAGGNQKTQYF. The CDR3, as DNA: TGCAGTGCTAGGGGACTAGCGGGAGGTAACCAAAAGACCCAGTACTTC.

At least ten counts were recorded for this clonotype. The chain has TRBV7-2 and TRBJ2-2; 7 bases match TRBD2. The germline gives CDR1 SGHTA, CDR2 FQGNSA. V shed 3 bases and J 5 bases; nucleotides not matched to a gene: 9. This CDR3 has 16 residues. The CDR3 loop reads CASSFRGAGRTGELFF. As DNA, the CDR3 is TGTGCCAGCAGCTTCAGAGGAGCGGGACGGACCGGGGAGCTGTTTTTT.

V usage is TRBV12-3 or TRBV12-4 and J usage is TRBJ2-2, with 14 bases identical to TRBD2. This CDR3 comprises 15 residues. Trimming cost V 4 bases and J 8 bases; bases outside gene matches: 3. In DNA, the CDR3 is TGTGCCAGCAGTTCGACTAGCGGGAGGGTTGGGGAGCTGTTTTTT. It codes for CASSSTSGRVGELFF.

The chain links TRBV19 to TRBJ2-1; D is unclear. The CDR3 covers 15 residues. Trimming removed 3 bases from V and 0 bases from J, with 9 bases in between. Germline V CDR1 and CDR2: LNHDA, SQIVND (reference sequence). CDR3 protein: CASSIQESSYNEQFF. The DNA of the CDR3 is TGTGCCAGTAGTATCCAGGAGAGCTCCTACAATGAGCAGTTCTTC.

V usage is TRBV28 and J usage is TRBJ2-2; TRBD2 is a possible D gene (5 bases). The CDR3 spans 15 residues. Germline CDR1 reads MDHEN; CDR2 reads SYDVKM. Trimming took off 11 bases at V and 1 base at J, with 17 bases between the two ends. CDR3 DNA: TGTGCCTGCAAACCCCGGGAACAGAACACCGGGGAGCTGTTTTTT. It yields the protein CACKPREQNTGELFF.

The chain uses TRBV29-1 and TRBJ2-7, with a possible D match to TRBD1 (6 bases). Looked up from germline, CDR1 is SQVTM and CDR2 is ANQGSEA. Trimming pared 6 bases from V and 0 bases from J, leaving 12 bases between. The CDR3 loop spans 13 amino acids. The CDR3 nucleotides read TGCAGCGTCTTCCGGGACACCTCCTACGAGCAGTACTTC. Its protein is CSVFRDTSYEQYF.